Below, one T cell receptor beta chain is given with its context. Its antigen is currently unknown. Preparing the TCRbeta library involved the use of unique molecular identifiers. MiXCR, run by TCRdb on the PCR reads, gives a single entry per CDR3 protein. This table holds more than 300,000 distinct CDR3 sequences, about 16% found once. These data come from a study of T-cell reconstitution after alpha-beta-depleted transplantation in children. General observations from the study: Diversity of TCRbeta at day 60 was high in some patients, arising from surviving recipient T cells and thymic progenitors. Expanded graft clones numbering several hundred reportedly gave rise to alpha-beta T cells about two months after transplant.

The clonotype comes from a male patient aged 2-10 years who had a stem cell transplant for acute lymphoblastic leukemia, so the T cells may come from the graft donor. The material was PBMCs, mostly from graft donor cells, obtained 360 days after TCRalphabeta/CD19-depleted stem cell transplant.

The CDR3 is CASGPGNSYEQYF. CDR3 nucleotides: TGTGCCAGCGGTCCAGGGAACTCCTACGAGCAGTACTTC. This chain links TRBV21-1 with TRBJ2-7. TRBV21-1 is classified as a pseudogene. The CDR3 is 13 amino acids.